Each of the 15 T cell receptor beta chains below was sequenced from the same sample in a study of blood T cell repertoires in COVID-19. The assay was immunoSEQ multiplex PCR, and TCRdb's table has in-frame clones only and misses some. The repertoire consists of some 300,000 clones, with around nine tenths occurring once and the leading ten covering over 1%. What was sequenced was peripheral blood. The receptors originated from a man aged 70 or older with acute or convalescent COVID-19.

In its sample, this clone was seen a few times. The J gene is TRBJ1-1, the V gene TRBV6-1; the D is unclear. The CDR3 spans 13 residues. The germline V and J ends were trimmed by 3 bases and 1 base, with 6 bases remaining between them. Germline V CDR1 and CDR2: MNHNS, SASEGT. The DNA for the CDR3 is TGTGCCAGCAGTGAGAGAGGGAACACTGAAGCTTTCTTT. This codes for CASSERGNTEAFF.

The chain carries TRBV19 and TRBJ1-1; D call uncertain. This CDR3 is built from 13 residues. V was pared by 4 bases and J by 0 bases, with 6 bases between. Germline loops: CDR1 LNHDA, CDR2 SQIVND (reference sequence). The CDR3 sequence: CASSTYLNTEAFF. For the CDR3, the DNA is TGTGCCAGTAGTACCTACTTGAACACTGAAGCTTTCTTT.

The chain links TRBV9 to TRBJ2-1; TRBD2 agrees at 12 bases. The V segment lost 4 bases and the J segment 4 bases; nucleotides outside the gene matches: 6. Germline lookup yields CDR1 SGDLS and CDR2 YYNGEE. This CDR3 spans 16 amino acids. CDR3 amino acids: CASSPPGTSGYNEQFF. The CDR3 nucleotides are TGTGCCAGCAGCCCTCCCGGGACTAGCGGGTACAATGAGCAGTTCTTC.

This clone occurred a few times. This chain uses TRBV5-1 with TRBJ1-1; D is perhaps TRBD1 (5 bases). The CDR3 runs 14 residues. V dropped 0 bases and J dropped 7 bases, with 13 bases sitting between them. Germline assignment: CDR1 SGHRS and CDR2 YFSETQ. The CDR3 DNA follows: TGCGCCAGCAGCTTGGCTCAAAAAGGGGATGAAGCTTTCTTT. This gives the protein CASSLAQKGDEAFF. The whole variable domain, filled in from reference TRBV5-1 and TRBJ1-1, reads KAGVTQTPRYLIKTRGQQVTLSCSPISGHRSVSWYQQTPGQGLQFLFEYFSETQRNKGNFPGRFSGRQFSNSRSEMNVSTLELGDSALYLCASSLAQKGDEAFFGQGTRLTVV.

The chain joins TRBV7-7 to TRBJ2-1; 8 nucleotides align to TRBD1. CDR1 and CDR2 from the germline V gene are SSHAT and FNYEAQ (reference sequence). This CDR3 spans 15 amino acids. J was trimmed by 3 bases and V by 5 bases; bases with no gene match: 6. The CDR3 loop reads CASSQTTGGYNEQFF. In DNA form, the CDR3 reads TGTGCCAGCAGCCAGACCACAGGGGGCTACAATGAGCAGTTCTTC.

This sequence joins TRBV28 and TRBJ1-1, with TRBD1 identical over 9 bases. This CDR3 region has 14 residues. V was pared by 8 bases and J by 7 bases, with 11 bases of the junction left unmatched. CDR1 and CDR2 from the germline V gene are MDHEN and SYDVKM. CDR3 sequence: CASDSPGQGFEAFF. Here the CDR3 DNA reads TGTGCCAGCGATTCTCCGGGACAGGGCTTTGAAGCTTTCTTT.

In this sample, this clone turned up a few times. The chain recombines TRBV4-3 with TRBJ1-3; D call uncertain. Per germline, CDR1 LGHNA and CDR2 YSLEER. V shed 2 bases and J shed 4 bases, with 6 bases lying between them. The CDR3 length is 13 residues. As DNA, the CDR3 is TGCGCCAGCAGCCAAAATTCGGGAAACACCATATATTTT. This sequence encodes CASSQNSGNTIYF.

For this clone: The missing conserved phenylalanine or tryptophan at the end of this CDR3 makes a read error likely. V and J are TRBV10-3 and TRBJ1-1; D is uncertain. V lost 0 bases, J lost 3 bases, and 8 bases lay in between. Germline assignment: CDR1 ENHRY and CDR2 SYGVKD. The CDR3 totals 14 residues. The CDR3 protein is CAISESRGHTEAFS. The CDR3 nucleotides are TGTGCCATCAGTGAGTCGAGAGGGCACACTGAAGCTTTCTCT.

The chain links TRBV11-3 to TRBJ2-2; no firm D call. The CDR3 has 13 amino acids. Germline V gene data show CDR1 as SGHNT and CDR2 as YENEEA. V was trimmed by 1 base and J by 7 bases, leaving 7 bases between them. DNA for the CDR3: TGTGCCAGCAGCTTAGTGCCGGGCGGGGAGCTGTTTTTT. It codes for CASSLVPGGELFF.

The chain is built from TRBV5-8 and TRBJ1-2, with no clear D. The CDR3 consists of 13 residues. Germline CDR1 and CDR2: SGHTS and YDEGEE. Between the trimmed V and J ends, which lost 2 bases and 4 bases, there was a span of 9 bases. CDR3 loop: CASSFDSFYGYTF. In DNA form, the CDR3 reads TGTGCCAGCAGCTTCGACTCATTCTATGGCTACACCTTC.

This clone was seen only once. The junction does not match germline at one end; this may be a read error. This chain connects TRBV28 to TRBJ2-1; 11 bases line up with TRBD1. Germline V gives CDR1 MDHEN, CDR2 SYDVKM. There are 15 residues in the CDR3. The CDR3 DNA follows: TGCCTCCGGGACAGGGGGAAGGGTGGATGCAATGAGCAGTTCTTC. Protein: CLRDRGKGGCNEQFF. Combining the CDR3 with reference TRBV28 and TRBJ2-1 gives the whole variable domain DVKVTQSSRYLVKRTGEKVFLECVQDMDHENMFWYRQDPGLGLRLIYFSYDVKMKEKGDIPEGYSVSREKKERFSLILESASTNQTSMYLCLRDRGKGGCNEQFFGPGTRLTVL.

The chain couples TRBV28 to TRBJ1-5; 7 bases fit TRBD1. V lost 5 bases to trimming and J lost 8 bases; unmatched junction nucleotides: 9. This CDR3 has 14 residues. Per germline, CDR1 MDHEN and CDR2 SYDVKM. The CDR3 sequence is CASSVGNRGKPQHF. In nucleotides, the CDR3 is TGTGCCAGCAGTGTGGGGAACAGGGGCAAGCCCCAGCATTTT.

This sequence joins TRBV9 and TRBJ1-3; 7 bases fit TRBD1. The germline V gene has CDR1 SGDLS and CDR2 YYNGEE. This CDR3 contains 17 residues. After removal of 4 bases from V and 0 bases from J, the junction contained 10 bases not matched to a gene. This CDR3 is CASSPRQGFNSGNTIYF. CDR3 DNA sequence: TGTGCCAGCAGCCCCCGACAGGGTTTTAACTCTGGAAACACCATATATTTT.

The chain uses TRBV14 and TRBJ2-2; unclear D gene. This CDR3 is built from 14 residues. Germline values: CDR1 SGHDN, CDR2 FVKESK. V gave up 3 bases and J gave up 1 base, with 6 bases separating them. This CDR3 is CASSHSWNTGELFF. In DNA form, the CDR3 reads TGTGCCAGCAGCCACAGTTGGAACACCGGGGAGCTGTTTTTT.

Concerning this clone: Other DNA sequences within the sample encode an identical CDR3. V is TRBV7-9 and J is TRBJ2-5; 12 nucleotides agree with TRBD2. Trimming at V came to 4 bases and at J to 0 bases, leaving 3 bases not matched to a gene. Germline V gene sequence: CDR1 SEHNR, CDR2 FQNEAQ (reference sequence). This CDR3 is built from 16 residues. The CDR3 here is CASSSTSGGYQETQYF. In nucleotides, the CDR3 is TGTGCCAGCAGCTCGACTAGCGGGGGATACCAAGAGACCCAGTACTTC.